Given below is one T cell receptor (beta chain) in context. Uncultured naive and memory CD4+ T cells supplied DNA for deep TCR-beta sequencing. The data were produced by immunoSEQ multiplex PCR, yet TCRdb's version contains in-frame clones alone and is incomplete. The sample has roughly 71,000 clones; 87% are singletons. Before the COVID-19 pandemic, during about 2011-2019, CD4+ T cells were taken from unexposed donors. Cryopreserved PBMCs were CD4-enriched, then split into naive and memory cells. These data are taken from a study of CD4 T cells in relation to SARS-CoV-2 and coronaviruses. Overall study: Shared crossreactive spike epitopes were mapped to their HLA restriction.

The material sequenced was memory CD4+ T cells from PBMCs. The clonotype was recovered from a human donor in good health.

CDR3 nucleotides: TGTGCCAGCAGCTTATTTAGCGGGAGTGCAGATACGCAGTATTTT. The encoded protein is CASSLFSGSADTQYF. J is TRBJ2-3 and V is TRBV7-3; TRBD2 agrees at 9 bases. The CDR3 covers 15 residues. J was trimmed by 4 bases and V by 2 bases; bases with no gene match: 4. CDR1 is SGHTA and CDR2 is FQGTGA in the germline V gene.